This TCR beta chain was obtained from a study of cytomegalovirus exposure and HLA in healthy donors. On this clone: What it binds is not known.

This CDR3 is 16 amino acids long. Germline assignment: CDR1 LNHDA and CDR2 SQIVND (reference sequence). V was pared by 5 bases and J by 3 bases, with 17 bases between. In the PCR, 60 Vbeta and 13 Jbeta primers were used. Using immunoSEQ multiplex PCR, the repertoire was profiled, and TCRdb retains in-frame clones only, with some absent. The sample includes 84,000 or so clones, less than 80% of them seen just once. Study results and caveats: Later work found that TCR association rates differed between HLA loci; DRB1 had the most and HLA-C the fewest. A previous analysis found most TCR beta V segments productive roughly 90% or roughly 30% of the time. Relative to the 666-donor mean, N-insertions were reportedly fewer in an Asian-associated ancestry cluster in a later analysis.

Sequenced input: PBMCs. The chain carries TRBV19 and TRBJ2-1; the D gene is possibly TRBD1 (6 bases). The sequence was obtained from a male donor in good health and CMV-seronegative. CDR3 sequence: CASSPTGTYNYNEQFF. DNA of the CDR3: TGTGCCAGTAGTCCCACCGGGACATACAACTACAATGAGCAGTTCTTC.